This T cell receptor beta chain is from a study of T-cell memory formation after mild COVID-19. About the research overall: Among the donors, TCR clusters were largely specific to each donor. Findings of the study overall: Mainly in CM and EM were contracting CD4+ clones; CD8+ were in EMRA. Cross-reactive memory appears to have joined, as suggested by some responding clones showing up in pre-infection memory.

To note about this clonotype: Antigen: not known.

With 4 bases removed from V and 1 base from J, the gap between germline ends came to 14 bases. The CDR3 runs 15 residues. Germline CDR1 is SGHRS and CDR2 is YFSETQ. After 5'RACE with constant-segment primers, TCR alpha and TCR beta cDNA libraries carrying sample barcodes and UMIs were obtained. TCRdb recomputed calls from the 5' RACE reads with MiXCR, one row per CDR3 protein. The table lists 85,000 to 130,000 distinct CDR3 sequences, 12% of them singletons. The sample consisted of PBMCs or a T cell subset sorted from them (not recorded which). The chain couples TRBV5-1 to TRBJ1-1; possibly TRBD1 for D (5 bases). This TCR was recovered from an adult woman who had mild COVID-19 (a few samples of this study predate the infection). Cell type and time point are not known. This chain's CDR3 is CASSPAIGQNTEAFF. CDR3 coding DNA: TGCGCCAGCAGCCCAGCTATAGGACAGAACACTGAAGCTTTCTTT.